This T cell receptor beta chain was sequenced for a study of cytomegalovirus exposure and HLA in healthy donors. Study observations and caveats: Reported results showed that the classifier diagnosed cytomegalovirus status with high specificity and sensitivity.

This table comes from immunoSEQ multiplex PCR, and its TCRdb copy is limited to in-frame clones, with some not included. In the table there are some 160,000 clones, 80% to 95% of which are singletons. Per germline, CDR1 KGHSH and CDR2 LQKENI. This CDR3 region has 15 residues. V was trimmed by 2 bases and J by 5 bases, leaving 15 bases between them. As regards this clone: The target antigen is unknown.

J is TRBJ1-1 and V is TRBV18; D gene unclear. This TCR derives from a man between 18 and 35 years old in good health and CMV-seronegative. Input material: PBMCs. The CDR3 DNA sequence: TGTGCCAGCTCACCAAGGCGGTCGGAGGTTACTGAAGCTTTCTTT. Its protein product is CASSPRRSEVTEAFF.